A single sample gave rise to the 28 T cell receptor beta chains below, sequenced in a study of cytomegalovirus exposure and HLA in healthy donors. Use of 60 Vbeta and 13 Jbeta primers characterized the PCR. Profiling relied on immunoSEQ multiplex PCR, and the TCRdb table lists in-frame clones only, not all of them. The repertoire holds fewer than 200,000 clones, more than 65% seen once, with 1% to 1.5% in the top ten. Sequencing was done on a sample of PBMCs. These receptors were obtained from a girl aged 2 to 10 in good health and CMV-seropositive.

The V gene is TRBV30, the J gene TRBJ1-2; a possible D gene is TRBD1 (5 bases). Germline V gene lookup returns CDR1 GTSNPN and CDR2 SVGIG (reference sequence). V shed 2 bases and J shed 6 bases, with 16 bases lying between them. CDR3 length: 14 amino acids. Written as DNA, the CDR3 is TGTGCCTGGAGTCGCCCCAGGGAAGAGGATGGCTACACCTTC. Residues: CAWSRPREEDGYTF.

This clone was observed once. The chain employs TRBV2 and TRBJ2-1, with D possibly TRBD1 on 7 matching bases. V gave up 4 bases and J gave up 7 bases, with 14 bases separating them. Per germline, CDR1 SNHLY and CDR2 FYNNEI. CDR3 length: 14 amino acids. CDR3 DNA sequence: TGTGCCAGCAGTGCGAACAGGGGAGGAAATGAGCAGTTCTTC. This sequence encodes CASSANRGGNEQFF.

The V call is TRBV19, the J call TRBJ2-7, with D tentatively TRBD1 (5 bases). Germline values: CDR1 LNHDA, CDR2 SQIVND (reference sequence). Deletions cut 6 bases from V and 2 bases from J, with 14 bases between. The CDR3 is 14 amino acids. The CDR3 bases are TGTGCCAGTAGGTCTAGGGGCCTGCCCTACGAGCAGTACTTC. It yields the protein CASRSRGLPYEQYF.

This chain's CDR3 is CASRVGADQPQHF. CDR3 sequence (DNA): TGTGCCAGCAGGGTAGGGGCGGATCAGCCCCAGCATTTT. The gene calls are TRBV6-1 and TRBJ1-5; tentative D call: TRBD1 (5 bases). Trimming left V 6 bases short and J 5 bases short, with 11 bases between. There are 13 residues in the CDR3. Germline assignment: CDR1 MNHNS and CDR2 SASEGT.

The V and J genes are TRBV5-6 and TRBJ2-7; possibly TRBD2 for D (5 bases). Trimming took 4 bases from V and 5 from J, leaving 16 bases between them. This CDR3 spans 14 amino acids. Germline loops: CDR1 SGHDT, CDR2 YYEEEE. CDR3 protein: CASSPLGLFDEQYF. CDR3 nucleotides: TGTGCCAGCAGCCCCCTTGGACTCTTCGACGAGCAGTACTTC.

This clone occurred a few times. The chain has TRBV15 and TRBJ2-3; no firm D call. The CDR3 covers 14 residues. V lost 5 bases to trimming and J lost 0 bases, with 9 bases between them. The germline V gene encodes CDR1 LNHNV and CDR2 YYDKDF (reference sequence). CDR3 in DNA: TGTGCCACCAGCTCGAGGCGTAGCACAGATACGCAGTATTTT. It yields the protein CATSSRRSTDTQYF.

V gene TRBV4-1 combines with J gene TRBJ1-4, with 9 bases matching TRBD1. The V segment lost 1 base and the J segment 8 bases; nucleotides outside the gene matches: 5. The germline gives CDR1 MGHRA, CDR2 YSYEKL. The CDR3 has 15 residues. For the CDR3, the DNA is TGCGCCAGCAGCCAAGGGGACAGGGAATGGGAAAAACTGTTTTTT. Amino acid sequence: CASSQGDREWEKLFF.

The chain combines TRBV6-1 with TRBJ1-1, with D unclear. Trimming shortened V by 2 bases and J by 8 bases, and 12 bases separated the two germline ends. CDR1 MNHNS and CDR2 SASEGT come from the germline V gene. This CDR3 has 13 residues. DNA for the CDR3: TGTGCCAGCAGTGAAAATGGAGGCAGAGAAGCTTTCTTT. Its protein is CASSENGGREAFF.

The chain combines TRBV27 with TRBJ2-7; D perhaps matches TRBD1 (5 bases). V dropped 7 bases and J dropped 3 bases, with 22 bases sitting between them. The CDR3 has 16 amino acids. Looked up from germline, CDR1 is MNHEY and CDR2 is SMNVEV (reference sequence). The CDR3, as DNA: TGTGCCAGCAAAGAGGCAGGGCTATATCAGATCTACGAGCAGTACTTC. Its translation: CASKEAGLYQIYEQYF.

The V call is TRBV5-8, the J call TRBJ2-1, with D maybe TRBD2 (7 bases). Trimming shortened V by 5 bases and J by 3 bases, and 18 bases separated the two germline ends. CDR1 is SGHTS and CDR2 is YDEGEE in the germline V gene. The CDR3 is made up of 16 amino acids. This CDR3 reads CASSPIGGGDYNEQFF. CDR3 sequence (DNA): TGTGCCAGCAGTCCGATAGGGGGGGGCGACTACAATGAGCAGTTCTTC. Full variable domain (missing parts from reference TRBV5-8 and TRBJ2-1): EAGVTQSPTHLIKTRGQQATLRCSPISGHTSVYWYQQALGLGLQFLLWYDEGEERNRGNFPPRFSGRQFPNYSSELNVNALELEDSALYLCASSPIGGGDYNEQFFGPGTRLTVL.

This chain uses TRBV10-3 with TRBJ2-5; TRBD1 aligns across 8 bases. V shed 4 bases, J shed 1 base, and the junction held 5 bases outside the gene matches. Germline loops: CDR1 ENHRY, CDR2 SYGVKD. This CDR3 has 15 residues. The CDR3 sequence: CAISGTGPFQETQYF. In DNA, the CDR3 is TGTGCCATCAGTGGGACAGGGCCATTCCAAGAGACCCAGTACTTC.

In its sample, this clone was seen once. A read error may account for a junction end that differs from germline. CDR3 in amino acids: CASSRGTGEYGYPF. The CDR3 nucleotides read TGTGCCAGCAGTCGCGGGACAGGGGAGTATGGCTACCCCTTC. V and J are TRBV25-1 and TRBJ1-2; TRBD1 matches 10 bases. The CDR3 has 14 amino acids. Germline V lookup: CDR1 MGHDK, CDR2 SYGVNS.

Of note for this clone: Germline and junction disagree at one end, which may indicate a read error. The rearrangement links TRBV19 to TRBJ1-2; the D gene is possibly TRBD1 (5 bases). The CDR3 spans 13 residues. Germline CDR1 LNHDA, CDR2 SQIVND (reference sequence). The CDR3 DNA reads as TGCGTGGGCGGGGGATGGGCTAACTATGGCTACACCTTC. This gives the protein CVGGGWANYGYTF.

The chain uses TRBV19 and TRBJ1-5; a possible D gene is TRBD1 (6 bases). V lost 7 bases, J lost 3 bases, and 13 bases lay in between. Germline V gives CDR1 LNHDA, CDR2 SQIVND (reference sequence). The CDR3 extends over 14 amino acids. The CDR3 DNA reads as TGTGCCAGTAACCTCAGGGGACCCAATCAGCCCCAGCATTTT. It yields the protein CASNLRGPNQPQHF. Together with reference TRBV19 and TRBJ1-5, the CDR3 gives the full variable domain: DGGITQSPKYLFRKEGQNVTLSCEQNLNHDAMYWYRQDPGQGLRLIYYSQIVNDFQKGDIAEGYSVSREKKESFPLTVTSAQKNPTAFYLCASNLRGPNQPQHFGDGTRLSIL.

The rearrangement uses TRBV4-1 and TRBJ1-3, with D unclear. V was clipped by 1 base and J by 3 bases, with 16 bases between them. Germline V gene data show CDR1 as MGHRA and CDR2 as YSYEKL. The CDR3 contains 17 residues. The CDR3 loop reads CASSQGSSRGLGNTIYF. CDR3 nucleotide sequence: TGCGCCAGCAGCCAAGGTTCGTCTCGAGGCCTTGGAAACACCATATATTTT.

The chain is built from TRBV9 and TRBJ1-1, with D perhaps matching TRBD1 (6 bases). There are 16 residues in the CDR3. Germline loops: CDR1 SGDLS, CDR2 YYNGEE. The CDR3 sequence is CADGGHPANMNTEAFF. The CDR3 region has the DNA TGTGCGGATGGGGGCCACCCCGCCAACATGAACACTGAAGCTTTCTTT.

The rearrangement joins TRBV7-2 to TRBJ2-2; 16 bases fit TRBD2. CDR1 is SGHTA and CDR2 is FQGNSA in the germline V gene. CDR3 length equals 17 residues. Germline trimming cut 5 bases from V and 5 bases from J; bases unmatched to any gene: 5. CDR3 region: CASSPGTSGRGTGELFF. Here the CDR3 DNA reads TGTGCCAGCAGCCCCGGGACTAGCGGGAGGGGGACCGGGGAGCTGTTTTTT.

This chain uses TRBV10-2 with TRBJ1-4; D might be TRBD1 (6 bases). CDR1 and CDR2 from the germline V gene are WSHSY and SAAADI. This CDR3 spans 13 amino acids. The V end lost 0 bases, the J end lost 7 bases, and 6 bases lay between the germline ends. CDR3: CASSESRGEKLFF. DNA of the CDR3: TGCGCCAGCAGTGAGTCCAGGGGTGAAAAACTGTTTTTT.

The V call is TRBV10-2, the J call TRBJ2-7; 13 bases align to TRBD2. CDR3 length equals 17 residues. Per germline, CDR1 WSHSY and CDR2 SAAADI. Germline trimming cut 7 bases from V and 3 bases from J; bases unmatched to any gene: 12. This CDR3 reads CASTRLAGGLSRYEQYF. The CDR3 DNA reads TGCGCCAGCACCAGACTAGCGGGAGGTCTGTCTCGCTACGAGCAGTACTTC.

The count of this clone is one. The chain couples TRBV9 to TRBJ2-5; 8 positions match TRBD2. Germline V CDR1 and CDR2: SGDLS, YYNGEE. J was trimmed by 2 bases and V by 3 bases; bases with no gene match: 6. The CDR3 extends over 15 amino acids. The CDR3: CASSATSVYQETQYF. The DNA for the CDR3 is TGTGCCAGCAGCGCGACTAGCGTCTATCAAGAGACCCAGTACTTC.

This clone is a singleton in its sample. CDR3 amino acids: CASSPWTSGYEQYF. CDR3 nucleotide sequence: TGTGCCAGTAGTCCATGGACTAGCGGATACGAGCAGTACTTC. The chain carries TRBV19 and TRBJ2-7; 10 nucleotides agree with TRBD2. CDR1 and CDR2 from the germline V gene are LNHDA and SQIVND (reference sequence). The CDR3 extends over 14 amino acids. V lost 5 bases, J lost 4 bases, and 5 bases stayed unmatched.

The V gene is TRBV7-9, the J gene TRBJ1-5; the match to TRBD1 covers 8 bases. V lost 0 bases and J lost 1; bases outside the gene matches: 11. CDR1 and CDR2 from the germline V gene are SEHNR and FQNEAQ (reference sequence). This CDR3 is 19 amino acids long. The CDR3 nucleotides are TGTGCCAGCAGCTTAGCTAGAGGACAGGGAGCACGAAGCAATCAGCCCCAGCATTTT. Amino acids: CASSLARGQGARSNQPQHF.

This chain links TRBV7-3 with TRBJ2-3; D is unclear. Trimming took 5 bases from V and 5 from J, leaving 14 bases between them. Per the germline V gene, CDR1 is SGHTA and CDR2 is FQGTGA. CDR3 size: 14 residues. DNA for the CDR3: TGTGCCAGCAGCCCCGGCCTCCGAGGAGATACGCAGTATTTT. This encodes CASSPGLRGDTQYF.

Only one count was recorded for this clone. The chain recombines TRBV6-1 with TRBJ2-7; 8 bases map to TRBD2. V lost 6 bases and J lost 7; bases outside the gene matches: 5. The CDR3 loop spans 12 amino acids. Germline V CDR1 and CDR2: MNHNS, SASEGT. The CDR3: CASRRGLAEQYF. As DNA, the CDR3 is TGTGCCAGCAGGCGAGGACTAGCAGAGCAGTACTTC.

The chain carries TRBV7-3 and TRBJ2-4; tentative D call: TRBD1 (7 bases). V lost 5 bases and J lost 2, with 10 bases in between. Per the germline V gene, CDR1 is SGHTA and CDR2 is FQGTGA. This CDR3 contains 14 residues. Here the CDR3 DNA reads TGTGCCAGCAGCCCAGGGGGGTCCAAAAACATTCAGTACTTC. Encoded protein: CASSPGGSKNIQYF.

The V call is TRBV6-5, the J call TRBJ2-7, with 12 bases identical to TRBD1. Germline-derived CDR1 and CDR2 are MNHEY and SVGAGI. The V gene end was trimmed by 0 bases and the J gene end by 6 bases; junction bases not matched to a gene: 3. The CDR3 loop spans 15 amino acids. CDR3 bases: TGTGCCAGCAGTTACTCGGGACAGGGGGCCGGCGAGCAGTACTTC. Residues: CASSYSGQGAGEQYF.

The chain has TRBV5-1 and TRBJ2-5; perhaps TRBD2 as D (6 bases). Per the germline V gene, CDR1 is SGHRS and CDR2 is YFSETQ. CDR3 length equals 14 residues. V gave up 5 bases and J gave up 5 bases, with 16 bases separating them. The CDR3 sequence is CASSPEGLGETQYF. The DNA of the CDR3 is TGCGCCAGCAGTCCGGAGGGCCTCGGGGAGACCCAGTACTTC.

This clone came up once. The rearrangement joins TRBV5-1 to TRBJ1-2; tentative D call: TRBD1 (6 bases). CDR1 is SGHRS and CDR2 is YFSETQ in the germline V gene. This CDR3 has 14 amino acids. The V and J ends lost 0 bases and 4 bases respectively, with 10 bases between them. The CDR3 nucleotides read TGCGCCAGCAGCTTGGCTGGGGGGGCCTATGGCTACACCTTC. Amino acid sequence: CASSLAGGAYGYTF.